This T cell receptor beta chain came from a study of OX40 agonist ivuxolimab in advanced cancers. Overall study context: The study gave patients intravenous ivuxolimab at 0.01 to 10 mg/kg every 2 weeks.

Whole-study results and caveats: Low normalized T-cell clonal expansion also characterized some of the nonresponders. The antigens recognized by the expanded peripheral T cells, that is their antigen specificity, were not determined. Expanded clones tended on average to be more numerous among CD8+ T cells than CD4+.

Details on this clone: Its antigen is still unknown.

The V gene lost 0 bases and the J gene lost 2 bases, with 11 bases spanning the gap. Germline V lookup: CDR1 SGDLS, CDR2 YYNGEE. The CDR3 is 16 amino acids. Repertoires were generated with immunoSEQ multiplex PCR, while TCRdb's copy carries only in-frame clones and drops some. The sample holds about 100,000 clones; about 91% are singletons and the top ten take approximately 0.16%. This receptor was obtained from an adult with an advanced solid tumor such as melanoma, head and neck, liver or kidney cancer. The sequences come from CD4+ or CD8+ T cells sorted from blood, collected in a trial of the OX40 agonist ivuxolimab. The genes are TRBV9 and TRBJ2-2; D might be TRBD2 (5 bases). CDR3 DNA sequence: TGTGCCAGCAGCGTAGCCGGACTTCCCAACACCGGGGAGCTGTTTTTT. Translation: CASSVAGLPNTGELFF.